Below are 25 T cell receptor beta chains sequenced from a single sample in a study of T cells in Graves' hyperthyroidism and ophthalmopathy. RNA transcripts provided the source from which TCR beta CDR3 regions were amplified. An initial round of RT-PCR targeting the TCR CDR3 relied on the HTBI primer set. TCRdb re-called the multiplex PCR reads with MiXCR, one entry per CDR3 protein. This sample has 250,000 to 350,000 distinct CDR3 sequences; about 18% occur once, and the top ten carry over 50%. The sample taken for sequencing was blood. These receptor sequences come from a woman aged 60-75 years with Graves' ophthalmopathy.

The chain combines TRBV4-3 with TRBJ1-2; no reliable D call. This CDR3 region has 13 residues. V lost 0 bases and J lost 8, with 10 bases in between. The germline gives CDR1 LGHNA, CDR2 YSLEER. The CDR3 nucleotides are TGCGCCAGCAGCCAAGATGGGATACGGGGCTACACCTTC. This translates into CASSQDGIRGYTF.

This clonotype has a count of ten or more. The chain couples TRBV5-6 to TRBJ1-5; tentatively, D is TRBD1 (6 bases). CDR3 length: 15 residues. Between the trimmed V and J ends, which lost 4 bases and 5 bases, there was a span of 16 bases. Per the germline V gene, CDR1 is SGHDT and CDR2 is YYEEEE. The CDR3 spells CASSRTTGLDQPQHF. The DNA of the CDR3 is TGTGCCAGCAGCCGAACCACAGGGTTAGATCAGCCCCAGCATTTT.

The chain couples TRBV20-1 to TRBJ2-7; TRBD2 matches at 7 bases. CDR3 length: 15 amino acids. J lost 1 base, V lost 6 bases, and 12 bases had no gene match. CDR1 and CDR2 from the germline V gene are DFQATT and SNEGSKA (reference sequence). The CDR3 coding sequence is TGCAGTGCCAATCCCTCCGGGGGGTCTTCCTACGAGCAGTACTTC. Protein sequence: CSANPSGGSSYEQYF.

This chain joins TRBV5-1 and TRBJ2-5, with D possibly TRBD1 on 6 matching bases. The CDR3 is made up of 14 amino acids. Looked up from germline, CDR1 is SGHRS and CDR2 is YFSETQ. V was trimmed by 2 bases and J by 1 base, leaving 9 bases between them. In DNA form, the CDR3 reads TGCGCCAGCAGCTTAGGGGGAATCCAAGAGACCCAGTACTTC. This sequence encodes CASSLGGIQETQYF.

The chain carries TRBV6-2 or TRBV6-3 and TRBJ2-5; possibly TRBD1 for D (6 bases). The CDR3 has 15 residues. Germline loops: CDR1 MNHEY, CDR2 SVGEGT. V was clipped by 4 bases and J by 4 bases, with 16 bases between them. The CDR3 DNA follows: TGTGCCAGCAGTTCGATTGGGGACATGGGAGAGACCCAGTACTTC. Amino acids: CASSSIGDMGETQYF.

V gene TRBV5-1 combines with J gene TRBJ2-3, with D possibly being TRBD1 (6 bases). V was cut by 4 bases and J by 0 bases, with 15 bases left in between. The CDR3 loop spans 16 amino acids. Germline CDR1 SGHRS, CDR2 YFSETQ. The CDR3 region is CASSLGHQISTDTQYF. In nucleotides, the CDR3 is TGCGCCAGCAGCCTGGGACATCAAATTAGCACAGATACGCAGTATTTT.

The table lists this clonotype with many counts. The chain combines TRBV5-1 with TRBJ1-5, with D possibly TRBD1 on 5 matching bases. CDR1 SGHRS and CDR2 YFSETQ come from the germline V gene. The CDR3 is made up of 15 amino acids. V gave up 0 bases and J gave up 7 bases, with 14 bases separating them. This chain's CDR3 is CASSLAWGSGQPQHF. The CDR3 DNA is TGCGCCAGCAGCTTGGCCTGGGGCAGTGGGCAGCCCCAGCATTTT.

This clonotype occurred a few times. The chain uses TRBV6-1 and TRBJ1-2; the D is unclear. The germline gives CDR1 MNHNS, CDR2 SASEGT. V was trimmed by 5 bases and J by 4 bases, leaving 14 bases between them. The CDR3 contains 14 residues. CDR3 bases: TGTGCCAGCAGTCAGCCCGGGAGAACCTATGGCTACACCTTC. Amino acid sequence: CASSQPGRTYGYTF.

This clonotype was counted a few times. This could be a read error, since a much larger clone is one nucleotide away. The CDR3 nucleotides read TGTGCCAGCAGTTTAACAGCAGGAGGGAACGCTGAAGCTTTCTTT. Its translation: CASSLTAGGNAEAFF. The chain combines TRBV12-3 or TRBV12-4 with TRBJ1-1; D is uncertain. The CDR3 extends over 15 amino acids.

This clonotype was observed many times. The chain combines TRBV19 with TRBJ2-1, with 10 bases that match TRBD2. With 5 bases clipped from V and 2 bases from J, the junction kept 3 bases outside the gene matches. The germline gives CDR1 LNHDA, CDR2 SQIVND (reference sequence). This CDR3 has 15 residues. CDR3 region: CASSAGTSAYNEQFF. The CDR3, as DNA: TGTGCCAGTAGTGCCGGGACTAGCGCCTACAATGAGCAGTTCTTC.

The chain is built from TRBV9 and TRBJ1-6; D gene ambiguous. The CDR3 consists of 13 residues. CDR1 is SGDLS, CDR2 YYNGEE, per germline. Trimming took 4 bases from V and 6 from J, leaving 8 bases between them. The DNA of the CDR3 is TGTGCCAGCAGCCGCGTAGCTAATTCACCCCTCCACTTT. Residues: CASSRVANSPLHF.

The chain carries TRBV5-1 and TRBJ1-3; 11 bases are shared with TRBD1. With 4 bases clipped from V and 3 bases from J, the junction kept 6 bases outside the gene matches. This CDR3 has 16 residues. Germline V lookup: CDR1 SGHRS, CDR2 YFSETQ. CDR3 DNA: TGCGCCAGCAGCAGAGGACAGGGGGCGGGTGGAAACACCATATATTTT. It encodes CASSRGQGAGGNTIYF.

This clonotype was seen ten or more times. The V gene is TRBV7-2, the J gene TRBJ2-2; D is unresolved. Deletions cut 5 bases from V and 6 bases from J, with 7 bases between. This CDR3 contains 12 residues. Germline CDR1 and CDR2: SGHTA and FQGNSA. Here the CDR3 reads CASSPRAGELFF. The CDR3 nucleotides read TGTGCCAGCAGCCCCCGCGCCGGGGAGCTGTTTTTT.

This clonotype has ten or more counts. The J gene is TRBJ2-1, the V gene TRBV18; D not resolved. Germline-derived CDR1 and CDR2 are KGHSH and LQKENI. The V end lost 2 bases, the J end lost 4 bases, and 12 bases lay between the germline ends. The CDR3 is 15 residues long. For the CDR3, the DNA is TGTGCCAGCTCACCATTGGAAGGAAAGTACAATGAGCAGTTCTTC. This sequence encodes CASSPLEGKYNEQFF.

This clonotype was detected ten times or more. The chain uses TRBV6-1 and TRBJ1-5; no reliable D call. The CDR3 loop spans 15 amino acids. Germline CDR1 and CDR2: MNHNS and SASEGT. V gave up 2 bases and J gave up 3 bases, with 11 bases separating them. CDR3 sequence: CASSESGRPNQPQHF. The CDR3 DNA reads TGTGCCAGCAGTGAATCTGGGAGACCCAATCAGCCCCAGCATTTT.

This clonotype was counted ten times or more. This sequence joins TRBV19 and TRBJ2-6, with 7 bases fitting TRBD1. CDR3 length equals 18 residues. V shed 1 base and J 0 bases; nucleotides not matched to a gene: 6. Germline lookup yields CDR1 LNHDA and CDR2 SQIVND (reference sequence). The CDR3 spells CASSIGTGTDSGANVLTF. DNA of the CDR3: TGTGCCAGTAGTATAGGAACCGGGACAGACTCTGGGGCCAACGTCCTGACTTTC.

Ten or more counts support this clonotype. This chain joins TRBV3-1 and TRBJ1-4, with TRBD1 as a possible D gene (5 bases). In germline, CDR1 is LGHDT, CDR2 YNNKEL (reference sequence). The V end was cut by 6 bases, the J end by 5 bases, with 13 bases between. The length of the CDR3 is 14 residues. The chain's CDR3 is CASSPLRDNEKLFF. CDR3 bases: TGTGCCAGCAGTCCGCTCCGGGACAATGAAAAACTGTTTTTT.

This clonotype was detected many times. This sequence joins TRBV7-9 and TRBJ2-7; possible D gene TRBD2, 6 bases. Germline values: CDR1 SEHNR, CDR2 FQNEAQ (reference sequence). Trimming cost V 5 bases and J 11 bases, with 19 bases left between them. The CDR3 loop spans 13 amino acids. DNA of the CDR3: TGTGCCAGCAGCCGGTCGACCGGGGGAGTTGAGTACTTC. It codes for CASSRSTGGVEYF.

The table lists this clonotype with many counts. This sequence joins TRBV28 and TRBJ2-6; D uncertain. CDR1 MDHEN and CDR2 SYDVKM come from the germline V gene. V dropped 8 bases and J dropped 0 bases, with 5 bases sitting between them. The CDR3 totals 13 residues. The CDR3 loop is CASFGSGANVLTF. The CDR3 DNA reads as TGTGCCAGCTTTGGCTCTGGGGCCAACGTCCTGACTTTC.

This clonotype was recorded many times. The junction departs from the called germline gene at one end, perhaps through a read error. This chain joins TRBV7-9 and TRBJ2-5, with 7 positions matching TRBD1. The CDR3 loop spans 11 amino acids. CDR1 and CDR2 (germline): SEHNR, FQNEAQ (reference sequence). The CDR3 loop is CASSRDRDPDF. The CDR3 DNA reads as TGTGCCAGCAGCCGCGACAGGGATCCGGACTTC.

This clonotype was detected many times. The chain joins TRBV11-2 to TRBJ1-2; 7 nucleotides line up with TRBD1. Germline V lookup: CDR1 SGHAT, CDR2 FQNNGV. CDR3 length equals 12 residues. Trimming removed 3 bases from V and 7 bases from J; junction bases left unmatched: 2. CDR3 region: CASSFTGVGYTF. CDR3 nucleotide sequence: TGTGCCAGCAGCTTCACAGGGGTTGGCTACACCTTC.

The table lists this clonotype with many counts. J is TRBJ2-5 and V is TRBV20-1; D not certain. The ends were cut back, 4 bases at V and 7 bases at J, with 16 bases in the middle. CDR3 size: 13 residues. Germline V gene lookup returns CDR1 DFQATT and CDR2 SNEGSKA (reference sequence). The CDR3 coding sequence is TGCAGTGCTACTCAGACCCCATATGGGACCCAGTACTTC. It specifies CSATQTPYGTQYF.

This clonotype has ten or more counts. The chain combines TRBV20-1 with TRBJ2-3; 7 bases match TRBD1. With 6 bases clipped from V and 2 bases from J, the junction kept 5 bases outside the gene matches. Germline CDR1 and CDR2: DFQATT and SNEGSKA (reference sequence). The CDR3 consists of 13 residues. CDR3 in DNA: TGCAGTGCAACCGGGACAGACACAGATACGCAGTATTTT. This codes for CSATGTDTDTQYF.

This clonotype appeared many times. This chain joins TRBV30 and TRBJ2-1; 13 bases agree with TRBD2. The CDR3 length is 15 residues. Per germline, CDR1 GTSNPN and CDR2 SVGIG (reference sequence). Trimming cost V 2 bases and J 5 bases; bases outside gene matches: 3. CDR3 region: CAWSRTSGGNNEQFF. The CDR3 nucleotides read TGTGCCTGGAGTCGGACTAGCGGGGGTAACAATGAGCAGTTCTTC.

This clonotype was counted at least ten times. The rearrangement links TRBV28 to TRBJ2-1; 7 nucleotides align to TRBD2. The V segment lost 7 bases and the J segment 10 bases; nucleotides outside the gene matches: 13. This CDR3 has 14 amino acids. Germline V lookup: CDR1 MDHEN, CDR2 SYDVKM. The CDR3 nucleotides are TGTGCCAGCATCTCACAAGGGGAGGGGAGGGAGCAGTTCTTC. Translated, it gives CASISQGEGREQFF.